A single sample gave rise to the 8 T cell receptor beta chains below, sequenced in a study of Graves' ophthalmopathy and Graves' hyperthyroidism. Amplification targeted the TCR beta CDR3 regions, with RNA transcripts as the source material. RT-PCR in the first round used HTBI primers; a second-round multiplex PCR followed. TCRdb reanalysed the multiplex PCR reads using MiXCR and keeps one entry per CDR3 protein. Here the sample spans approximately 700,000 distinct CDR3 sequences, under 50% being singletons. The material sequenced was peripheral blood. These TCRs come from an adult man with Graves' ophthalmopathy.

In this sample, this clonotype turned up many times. CDR3: CAISESSRAGANVLTF. In nucleotides, the CDR3 is TGTGCCATCAGTGAGTCGTCCAGGGCAGGGGCCAACGTCCTGACTTTC. The rearrangement uses TRBV10-3 and TRBJ2-6, with D maybe TRBD1 (5 bases). This CDR3 is built from 16 residues. CDR1 is ENHRY, CDR2 SYGVKD, per germline. V gave up 0 bases and J gave up 4 bases, with 10 bases separating them.

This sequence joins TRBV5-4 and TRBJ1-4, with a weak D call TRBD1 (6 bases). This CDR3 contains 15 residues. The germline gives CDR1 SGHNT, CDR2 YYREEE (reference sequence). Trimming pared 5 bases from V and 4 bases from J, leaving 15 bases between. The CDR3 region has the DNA TGTGCCAGCAGGGATGACAGGTCGGATAATGAAAAACTGTTTTTT. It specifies CASRDDRSDNEKLFF.

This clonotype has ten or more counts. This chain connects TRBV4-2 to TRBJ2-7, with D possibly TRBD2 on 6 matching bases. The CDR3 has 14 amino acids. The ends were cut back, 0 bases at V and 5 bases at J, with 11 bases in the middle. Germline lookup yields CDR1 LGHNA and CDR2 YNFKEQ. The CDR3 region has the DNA TGTGCCAGCAGCCAAGACGGAGGGTACGACGAGCAGTACTTC. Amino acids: CASSQDGGYDEQYF.

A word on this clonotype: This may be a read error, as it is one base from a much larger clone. The CDR3: CASSPESVPGSGANVLTF. CDR3 nucleotide sequence: TGTGCCAGCAGTCCTGAGTCAGTCCCGGGCTCTGGGGCCAACGTCCTGACTTTC. V gene TRBV7-3 combines with J gene TRBJ2-6, with D unclear. This CDR3 region has 18 residues. Trimming took 6 bases from V and 0 from J, leaving 18 bases between them. The germline CDR1 and CDR2 sequences are SGHTA and FQGTGA.

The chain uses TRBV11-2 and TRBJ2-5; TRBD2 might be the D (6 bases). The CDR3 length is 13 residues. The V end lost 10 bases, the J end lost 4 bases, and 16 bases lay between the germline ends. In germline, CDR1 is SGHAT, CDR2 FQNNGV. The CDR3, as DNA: TGTGCCACAAGGCCCCGGGACTTAGAGACCCAGTACTTC. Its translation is CATRPRDLETQYF.

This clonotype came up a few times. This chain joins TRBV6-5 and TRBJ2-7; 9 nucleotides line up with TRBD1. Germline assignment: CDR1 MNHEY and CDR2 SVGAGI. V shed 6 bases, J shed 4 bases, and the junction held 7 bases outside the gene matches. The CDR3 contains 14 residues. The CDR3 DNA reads TGTGCCAGCAGCCGGGACAGGGAATCTTACGAGCAGTACTTC. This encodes CASSRDRESYEQYF.

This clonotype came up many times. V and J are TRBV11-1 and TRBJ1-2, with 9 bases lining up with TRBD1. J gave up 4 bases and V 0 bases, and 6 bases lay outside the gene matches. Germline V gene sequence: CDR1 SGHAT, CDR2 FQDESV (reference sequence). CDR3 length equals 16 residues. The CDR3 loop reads CASSLADRGSFYGYTF. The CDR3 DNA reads TGTGCCAGCAGCTTAGCCGACAGGGGGTCATTCTATGGCTACACCTTC. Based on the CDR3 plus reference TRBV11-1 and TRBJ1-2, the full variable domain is EAEVAQSPRYKITEKSQAVAFWCDPISGHATLYWYRQILGQGPELLVQFQDESVVDDSQLPKDRFSAERLKGVDSTLKIQPAELGDSAMYLCASSLADRGSFYGYTFGSGTRLTVV.

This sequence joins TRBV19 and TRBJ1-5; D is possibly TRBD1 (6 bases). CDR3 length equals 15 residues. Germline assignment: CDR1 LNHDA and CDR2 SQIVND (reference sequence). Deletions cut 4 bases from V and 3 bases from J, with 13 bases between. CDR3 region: CASSTQTGPNQPQHF. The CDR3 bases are TGTGCCAGTAGTACCCAGACAGGTCCCAATCAGCCCCAGCATTTT.